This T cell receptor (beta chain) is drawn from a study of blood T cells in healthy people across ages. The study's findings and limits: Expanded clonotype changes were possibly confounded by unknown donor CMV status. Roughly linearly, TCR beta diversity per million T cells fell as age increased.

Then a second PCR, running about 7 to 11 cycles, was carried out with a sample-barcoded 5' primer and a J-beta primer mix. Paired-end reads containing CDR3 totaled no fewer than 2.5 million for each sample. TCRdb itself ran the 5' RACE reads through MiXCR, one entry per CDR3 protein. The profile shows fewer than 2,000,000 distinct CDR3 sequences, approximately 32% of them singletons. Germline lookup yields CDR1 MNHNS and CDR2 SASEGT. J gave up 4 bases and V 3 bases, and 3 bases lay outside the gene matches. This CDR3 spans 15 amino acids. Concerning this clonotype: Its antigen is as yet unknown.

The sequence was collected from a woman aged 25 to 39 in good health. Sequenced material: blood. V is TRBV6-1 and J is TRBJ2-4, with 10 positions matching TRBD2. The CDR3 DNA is TGTGCCAGCAGTGACCCAGCGGGAGGGAAAAACATTCAGTACTTC. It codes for CASSDPAGGKNIQYF.